The source of this TCR beta chain is a study of blood T cells in healthy people across ages. Together with a sample-barcoded 5' primer, a J-beta primer mix was included in a second PCR lasting about 6 to 11 cycles. TCRdb called the 5' RACE reads again in MiXCR, with one record for every CDR3 protein. This table has some 1,000,000 distinct CDR3 sequences, 20% to 25% appearing once. Looked up from germline, CDR1 is SGHRS and CDR2 is YFSETQ. The V and J ends lost 1 base and 7 bases respectively, with 17 bases between them. This CDR3 region has 16 residues. In this sample, this clonotype turned up a few times. A further study also used this sample, focusing on T cells of mothers and their children. That paper states: Reads obtained per mother exceeded 8.5 million TCR beta CDR3 reads, with 3 million to 3.5 million obtained per child. Related mother-child pairs shared slightly more overlap than unrelated pairs, but the difference was non-significant.

The sample consisted of blood. The sequence was collected from a girl aged 2-10 years in good health. The chain employs TRBV5-1 and TRBJ2-2, with D perhaps assigned TRBD1 or TRBD2 (5 bases each). The CDR3 is CASSLIGTGINGELFF. In nucleotides, the CDR3 is TGCGCCAGCAGCTTGATTGGGACGGGGATAAACGGGGAGCTGTTTTTT.